This T cell receptor beta chain was sequenced during a study of blood T cells in healthy people across ages. Turning to this clonotype: Its antigen is unidentified.

CDR3 size: 17 residues. V was trimmed by 0 bases and J by 0 bases, leaving 12 bases between them. Germline V gives CDR1 MNHEY, CDR2 SVGEGT. With a J-beta primer mix and a sample-barcoded 5' primer, a second PCR ran about 7 to 12 cycles. TCRdb re-analysed the 5' RACE reads in MiXCR, keeping a single row per CDR3 protein. Found here are around 1,100,000 distinct CDR3 sequences, more than 30% of them singletons; the top ten hold 10% to 15%. Every sample gave at least 5 micrograms of total RNA when it was extracted. Overall study results and limits: Comparison with aged donors showed that long-lived donors had more naive CD4+ cells and higher diversity. Across the age range, TCR beta diversity per million T cells fell in a roughly linear way.

Sequencing was done on a sample of blood. This chain uses TRBV6-2 or TRBV6-3 with TRBJ1-5; D uncertain. This TCR was recovered from a man between 18 and 29 years old in good health. CDR3 region: CASSYSTGQISNQPQHF. The CDR3 bases are TGTGCCAGCAGTTACTCGACCGGGCAGATTAGCAATCAGCCCCAGCATTTT.